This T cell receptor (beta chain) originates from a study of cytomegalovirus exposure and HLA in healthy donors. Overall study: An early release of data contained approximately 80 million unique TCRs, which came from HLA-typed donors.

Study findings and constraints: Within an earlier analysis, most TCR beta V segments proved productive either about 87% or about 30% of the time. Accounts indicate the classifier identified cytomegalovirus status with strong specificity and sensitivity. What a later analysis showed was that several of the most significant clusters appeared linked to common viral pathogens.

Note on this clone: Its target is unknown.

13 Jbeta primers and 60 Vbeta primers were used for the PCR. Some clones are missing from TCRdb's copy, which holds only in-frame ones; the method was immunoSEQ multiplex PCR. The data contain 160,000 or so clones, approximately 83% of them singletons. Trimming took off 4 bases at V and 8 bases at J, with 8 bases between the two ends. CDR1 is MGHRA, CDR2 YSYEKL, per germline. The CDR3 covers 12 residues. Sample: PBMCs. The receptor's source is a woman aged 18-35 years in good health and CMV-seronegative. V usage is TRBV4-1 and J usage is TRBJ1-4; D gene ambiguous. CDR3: CASSPSREKLFF. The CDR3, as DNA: TGCGCCAGCAGCCCCTCCAGGGAAAAACTGTTTTTT.